There are many counts of the clone carrying this T cell receptor beta chain. Its antigen is undetermined. The source of the sample is a study of neurological immune-mediated disorders. Findings and limits, study-wide: None of the CDR3 amino acid sequences of expanded clones recurred across subjects, suggesting private repertoires in all groups.

TCRdb fed the 5' RACE reads into MiXCR, producing one record per CDR3 protein. The sample lists under 80,000 distinct CDR3 sequences, roughly 10% seen once, with 1.7% in the top ten. The CDR3 loop spans 14 amino acids. Germline V gives CDR1 SEHNR, CDR2 FQNEAQ (reference sequence). V shed 2 bases and J 1 base; nucleotides not matched to a gene: 2. The rearrangement links TRBV7-9 to TRBJ2-7; 7 bases agree with TRBD1. Material for sequencing was PBMCs. The sequence was collected from a man between 45 and 60 years old in good health. The CDR3: CASSLRQGSYEQYF. Here the CDR3 DNA reads TGTGCCAGCAGCTTACGACAGGGATCCTACGAGCAGTACTTC.